What follows are 30 T cell receptor beta chains derived from one specimen sequenced in a study of T-cell memory formation after mild COVID-19. TCRdb analysed the 5' RACE reads with MiXCR anew, one entry per CDR3 protein. The top ten clones hold roughly 21% of a sample with approximately 390,000 distinct CDR3 sequences, roughly 15% of them seen once. Sequencing was done on a sample of PBMCs or a T cell subset sorted from them (not recorded which). These receptors all come from a man in his late teens or twenties who had mild COVID-19 (a few samples of this study predate the infection). Cell type and time point are not known.

This clonotype came up a few times. V gene TRBV11-2 combines with J gene TRBJ1-6, with 7 nucleotides matching TRBD1. The V gene's germline CDR1 is SGHAT and CDR2 FQNNGV. The length of the CDR3 is 17 residues. Trimming at V came to 3 bases and at J to 9 bases, leaving 14 bases not matched to a gene. Here the CDR3 reads CASSFPGDSRGGSPLHF. The DNA for the CDR3 is TGTGCCAGCAGCTTCCCGGGGGACAGCCGCGGCGGTTCACCCCTCCACTTT.

The chain uses TRBV7-9 and TRBJ1-2; TRBD1 matches at 8 bases. This CDR3 has 13 amino acids. Germline V gene lookup returns CDR1 SEHNR and CDR2 FQNEAQ (reference sequence). V gave up 5 bases and J gave up 7 bases; unmatched junction bases: 6. The CDR3 loop reads CASSAGGAGGYTF. The CDR3 DNA follows: TGTGCCAGCAGCGCAGGGGGCGCAGGTGGCTACACCTTC. The whole variable domain, remainder taken from reference TRBV7-9 and TRBJ1-2, is DTGVSQNPRHKITKRGQNVTFRCDPISEHNRLYWYRQTLGQGPEFLTYFQNEAQLEKSRLLSDRFSAERPKGSFSTLEIQRTEQGDSAMYLCASSAGGAGGYTFGSGTRLTVV.

This clonotype was counted only a few times. The DNA for the CDR3 is TGCGCCAGCAGCCAGATAGCGGGGGGCCGTCACGCTCCGCATACGCAGTATTTT. It is translated as CASSQIAGGRHAPHTQYF. J is TRBJ2-3 and V is TRBV4-3, with 10 positions matching TRBD2. The CDR3 has 18 residues. Looked up from germline, CDR1 is LGHNA and CDR2 is YSLEER. V shed 3 bases and J 7 bases; nucleotides not matched to a gene: 16.

The chain links TRBV20-1 to TRBJ1-5; D is perhaps TRBD1 (5 bases). Trimming cost V 3 bases and J 5 bases, with 14 bases left between them. Germline CDR1 and CDR2: DFQATT and SNEGSKA (reference sequence). There are 14 residues in the CDR3. The CDR3 nucleotides read TGCAGTGCTAGGGACACTTCTACGCATCAGCCCCAGCATTTT. This sequence encodes CSARDTSTHQPQHF.

This chain connects TRBV3-1 to TRBJ2-3; D remains unclear. Germline V gene sequence: CDR1 LGHDT, CDR2 YNNKEL (reference sequence). V lost 3 bases, J lost 4 bases, and 8 bases lay in between. The CDR3 covers 13 residues. The CDR3 sequence is CASSHRASDTQYF. In DNA, the CDR3 is TGTGCCAGCAGCCACAGAGCGTCAGATACGCAGTATTTT.

This clonotype was counted ten times or more. This rearrangement joins TRBV7-9 to TRBJ2-1; 10 positions agree with TRBD2. J lost 3 bases, V lost 3 bases, and 2 bases had no gene match. The CDR3 loop spans 15 amino acids. Germline V lookup: CDR1 SEHNR, CDR2 FQNEAQ (reference sequence). CDR3 loop: CASSFSGGYYNEQFF. For the CDR3, the DNA is TGTGCCAGCAGCTTTAGCGGGGGGTACTACAATGAGCAGTTCTTC.

The table lists this clonotype with many counts. The V gene is TRBV7-3, the J gene TRBJ2-3; no clear D gene. The CDR3 covers 13 residues. CDR1 is SGHTA and CDR2 is FQGTGA in the germline V gene. The germline V and J ends were trimmed by 6 bases and 2 bases, with 9 bases remaining between them. The DNA of the CDR3 is TGTGCCAGCAGTCCCACCCCCACAGATACGCAGTATTTT. Protein product: CASSPTPTDTQYF.

This clonotype occurred many times. J is TRBJ2-1 and V is TRBV5-1; TRBD2 matches at 11 bases. CDR1 and CDR2 from the germline V gene are SGHRS and YFSETQ. Trimming took 6 bases from V and 4 from J; bases not matched to a gene: 9. CDR3 size: 16 residues. CDR3 residues: CASKTSGGAAYNEQFF. The CDR3, as DNA: TGCGCCAGCAAAACTAGCGGGGGAGCCGCTTACAATGAGCAGTTCTTC.

This clonotype was seen at least ten times. J is TRBJ2-1 and V is TRBV11-2; D remains ambiguous. Per the germline V gene, CDR1 is SGHAT and CDR2 is FQNNGV. This CDR3 region has 16 residues. With 1 base removed from V and 7 bases from J, the gap between germline ends came to 17 bases. CDR3 sequence reads: CASSLVGMLAVNEQFF. CDR3 bases: TGTGCCAGCAGCTTAGTTGGGATGTTGGCAGTAAATGAGCAGTTCTTC.

The chain carries TRBV15 and TRBJ1-5, with D perhaps TRBD1 (5 bases). Germline CDR1 and CDR2: LNHNV and YYDKDF (reference sequence). This CDR3 spans 16 amino acids. Trimming stripped 0 bases from V and 5 bases from J, with 14 bases between. CDR3 coding DNA: TGTGCCACCAGCAGAGATGGGGCGGGAACCCATCAGCCCCAGCATTTT. This encodes CATSRDGAGTHQPQHF. Looking up the rest from reference TRBV15 and TRBJ1-5 gives the full variable domain: DAMVIQNPRYQVTQFGKPVTLSCSQTLNHNVMYWYQQKSSQAPKLLFHYYDKDFNNEADTPDNFQSRRPNTSFCFLDIRSPGLGDTAMYLCATSRDGAGTHQPQHFGDGTRLSIL.

This clonotype was seen more than once but under ten times. V usage is TRBV7-9 and J usage is TRBJ1-2, with D possibly being TRBD1 (6 bases). Trimming took off 4 bases at V and 0 bases at J, with 12 bases between the two ends. This CDR3 region has 15 residues. CDR1 and CDR2 (germline): SEHNR, FQNEAQ (reference sequence). The CDR3 DNA reads TGTGCCAGCAGCTCCTACAGGGAGACTAACTATGGCTACACCTTC. Protein product: CASSSYRETNYGYTF. Using reference TRBV7-9 and TRBJ1-2 for the parts outside the CDR3, the full variable domain is DTGVSQNPRHKITKRGQNVTFRCDPISEHNRLYWYRQTLGQGPEFLTYFQNEAQLEKSRLLSDRFSAERPKGSFSTLEIQRTEQGDSAMYLCASSSYRETNYGYTFGSGTRLTVV.

For the CDR3, the DNA is TGTGCCAGCAGCCTAGTGGGGGAAGCGAATGAAAAACTGTTTTTT. This translates into CASSLVGEANEKLFF. This chain uses TRBV27 with TRBJ1-4, with D perhaps TRBD1 (5 bases). In germline, CDR1 is MNHEY, CDR2 SMNVEV (reference sequence). The CDR3 totals 15 residues. Trimming removed 6 bases at V and 5 bases at J, with 16 bases between.

The sample holds a few counts of this clonotype. The chain carries TRBV7-2 and TRBJ1-6; no clear D gene. Germline V lookup: CDR1 SGHTA, CDR2 FQGNSA. This CDR3 is 17 amino acids long. Trimming took off 3 bases at V and 6 bases at J, with 18 bases between the two ends. The CDR3 protein is CASSFQLRGRGNSPLHF. The CDR3 bases are TGTGCCAGCAGCTTCCAGTTAAGAGGGCGCGGTAATTCACCCCTCCACTTT.

The V call is TRBV20-1, the J call TRBJ1-2; 9 positions match TRBD1. CDR3 length: 13 residues. J lost 4 bases, V lost 4 bases, and 4 bases had no gene match. The germline gives CDR1 DFQATT, CDR2 SNEGSKA (reference sequence). Written as DNA, the CDR3 is TGCAGTGCTACTGCGGACAGGGGCTATGGCTACACCTTC. Its translation: CSATADRGYGYTF.

This clonotype was seen a few times. The chain recombines TRBV6-5 with TRBJ1-2, with TRBD1 as a possible D gene (6 bases). CDR1 MNHEY and CDR2 SVGAGI come from the germline V gene. The CDR3 is 14 amino acids. V gave up 4 bases and J gave up 2 bases, with 11 bases separating them. The CDR3 nucleotides are TGTGCCAGCAGTTGGGACAACGAAAACTATGGCTACACCTTC. Translating gives CASSWDNENYGYTF.

V gene TRBV7-9 combines with J gene TRBJ2-4; 7 bases are a match to TRBD2. Per the germline V gene, CDR1 is SEHNR and CDR2 is FQNEAQ (reference sequence). With V trimmed by 3 bases and J by 8 bases, 4 bases remained unmatched. The CDR3 loop spans 13 amino acids. The DNA of the CDR3 is TGTGCCAGCAGCTTCGTGGGGGGGGACATTCAGTACTTC. As protein: CASSFVGGDIQYF.

This clonotype has more than one count but fewer than ten. The chain uses TRBV7-2 and TRBJ2-7; TRBD2 might be the D (5 bases). CDR3 length equals 13 residues. V lost 9 bases, J lost 3 bases, and 15 bases lay in between. CDR1 is SGHTA and CDR2 is FQGNSA in the germline V gene. This CDR3 reads CARTPGFLYEQYF. Here the CDR3 DNA reads TGTGCCAGAACCCCGGGATTTCTCTACGAGCAGTACTTC.

This clonotype was counted between two and nine times. The chain is built from TRBV6-1 and TRBJ2-7, with 7 nucleotides matching TRBD1. V lost 9 bases to trimming and J lost 2 bases; unmatched junction nucleotides: 10. The CDR3 has 14 amino acids. Germline loops: CDR1 MNHNS, CDR2 SASEGT. CDR3 nucleotides: TGTGCCAGAGTACCAATAGACAGGGCCTACGAGCAGTACGTC. This encodes CARVPIDRAYEQYV.

This clonotype has more than one count but fewer than ten. V is TRBV9 and J is TRBJ2-1; D is ambiguous. CDR1 is SGDLS, CDR2 YYNGEE, per germline. Trimming left V 0 bases short and J 7 bases short, with 11 bases between. The CDR3 sequence is 14 residues long. The CDR3, as DNA: TGTGCCAGCAGCGTAGAGGGCACAGTGAATGAGCAGTTCTTC. This codes for CASSVEGTVNEQFF.

The CDR3 here is CASSPGAGETDTQYF. DNA for the CDR3: TGTGCCAGCAGCCCCGGCGCGGGGGAAACAGATACGCAGTATTTT. This chain links TRBV9 with TRBJ2-3; 7 positions match TRBD2. The CDR3 loop spans 15 amino acids. The germline V gene encodes CDR1 SGDLS and CDR2 YYNGEE. V shed 4 bases and J 3 bases; nucleotides not matched to a gene: 8.

Notes on this clonotype: This sequence may be a read error, since a much larger clone differs from it by one base. The CDR3 region has the DNA TGTGCCAGCAGACAAATCACCGGGACTAGCGGCTACGAGCAGTACTTC. Its translation: CASRQITGTSGYEQYF. J is TRBJ2-7 and V is TRBV4-2; TRBD2 agrees at 11 bases. CDR1 LGHNA and CDR2 YNFKEQ come from the germline V gene. The J segment lost 3 bases and the V segment lost 6 bases, leaving 10 bases of the junction unmatched. The CDR3 totals 16 residues.

V gene TRBV27 combines with J gene TRBJ1-3, with D possibly TRBD1 on 6 matching bases. This CDR3 comprises 17 residues. Trimming removed 6 bases at V and 2 bases at J, with 20 bases between. Germline V CDR1 and CDR2: MNHEY, SMNVEV (reference sequence). This chain's CDR3 is CASRGSRGSFTGNTIYF. Here the CDR3 DNA reads TGTGCCAGCAGGGGGTCGAGGGGGTCCTTCACTGGAAACACCATATATTTT.

The chain employs TRBV27 and TRBJ2-3, with 11 bases that match TRBD2. The V segment lost 6 bases and the J segment 6 bases; nucleotides outside the gene matches: 11. CDR3 size: 16 residues. Germline V gives CDR1 MNHEY, CDR2 SMNVEV (reference sequence). CDR3 protein: CASREELAGGADTQYF. CDR3 nucleotides: TGTGCCAGCAGGGAGGAGCTAGCGGGGGGAGCGGATACGCAGTATTTT.

CDR3: CASSLSTSTDTQYF. The CDR3 bases are TGTGCCAGCAGCTTATCGACTAGTACAGATACGCAGTATTTT. The gene calls are TRBV7-9 and TRBJ2-3, with D perhaps matching TRBD2 (6 bases). The CDR3 contains 14 residues. V was shortened by 2 bases and J by 3 bases, with 9 bases between the two germline ends. Germline assignment: CDR1 SEHNR and CDR2 FQNEAQ (reference sequence).

The rearrangement links TRBV27 to TRBJ1-1; no definite D call. CDR1 is MNHEY and CDR2 is SMNVEV in the germline V gene (reference sequence). The CDR3 is 17 amino acids. V was shortened by 0 bases and J by 0 bases, with 14 bases between the two germline ends. The CDR3 nucleotides read TGTGCCAGCAGTTTATCGGCCCTTGTGGGGTTGAACACTGAAGCTTTCTTT. It codes for CASSLSALVGLNTEAFF.

The chain has TRBV18 and TRBJ2-7, with D tentatively TRBD1 or TRBD2 (5 bases each). Germline V gives CDR1 KGHSH, CDR2 LQKENI. V gave up 2 bases and J gave up 6 bases, with 14 bases separating them. The CDR3 runs 14 residues. The CDR3: CASSPSPTGAEQYF. In nucleotides, the CDR3 is TGTGCCAGCTCACCATCCCCGACCGGGGCCGAGCAGTACTTC. The whole variable domain, remainder taken from reference TRBV18 and TRBJ2-7, is NAGVMQNPRHLVRRRGQEARLRCSPMKGHSHVYWYRQLPEEGLKFMVYLQKENIIDESGMPKERFSAEFPKEGPSILRIQQVVRGDSAAYFCASSPSPTGAEQYFGPGTRLTVT.

In its sample, this clonotype was seen a few times. This chain joins TRBV5-1 and TRBJ1-2, with 7 bases aligning to TRBD1. This CDR3 has 12 residues. Germline V gives CDR1 SGHRS, CDR2 YFSETQ. V was clipped by 7 bases and J by 8 bases; unmatched bases: 8. CDR3 sequence reads: CASAQGTRGYTF. The CDR3 nucleotides read TGCGCCAGCGCACAGGGGACTCGGGGCTACACCTTC.

The chain recombines TRBV27 with TRBJ1-5, with 9 bases lining up with TRBD1. The CDR3 sequence is 15 residues long. V was clipped by 6 bases and J by 4 bases; unmatched bases: 7. The germline V gene encodes CDR1 MNHEY and CDR2 SMNVEV (reference sequence). CDR3 sequence: CASSGGQGRNQPQHF. CDR3 DNA: TGTGCCAGCAGCGGTGGACAGGGGCGGAATCAGCCCCAGCATTTT.

This clonotype was found a few times. The V and J genes are TRBV20-1 and TRBJ1-1; no clear D gene. Germline-derived CDR1 and CDR2 are DFQATT and SNEGSKA (reference sequence). Deletions cut 3 bases from V and 0 bases from J, with 11 bases between. The CDR3 contains 14 residues. Written as DNA, the CDR3 is TGCAGTGCTAGCCCTTCGACCGTGAACACTGAAGCTTTCTTT. Encoded protein: CSASPSTVNTEAFF.

This clonotype appeared a few times. The V and J genes are TRBV12-3 or TRBV12-4 and TRBJ1-5; a weak D match, TRBD1 (6 bases). The CDR3 runs to 15 residues. Trimming pared 2 bases from V and 3 bases from J, leaving 11 bases between. The CDR3 region has the DNA TGTGCCAGCAGTTTAAGGTACAGGGCCAATCAGCCCCAGCATTTT. Its protein is CASSLRYRANQPQHF.